This note documents a single TCR beta chain sequence. The antigen remains undetermined. Germline V gene lookup returns CDR1 MDHEN and CDR2 SYDVKM. The CDR3 length is 14 residues. Trimming took off 2 bases at V and 7 bases at J, with 12 bases between the two ends. The sample comes from a study of T cell responses to AZD1222 COVID-19 vaccine. Findings of the study overall: Rises in breadth and depth of Spike-specific TCRs came after two AZD1222 doses. Repertoires were obtained solely post-peak T cell response. White British ancestry dominated among donors, who included more females, and clonal diversity was possibly underestimated.

Profiling relied on immunoSEQ multiplex PCR, and the TCRdb table lists in-frame clones only, not all of them. The repertoire consists of some 150,000 clones, with 87% occurring once and the leading ten covering just over 9%. The rearrangement uses TRBV28 and TRBJ1-5; D is perhaps TRBD1 (6 bases). The specimen was peripheral blood, collected 28 days after the second AZD1222 dose. The receptor comes from an adult who received the AZD1222 COVID-19 vaccine. CDR3 region: CASSLTGIWQPQHF. The CDR3 DNA follows: TGTGCCAGCAGTTTAACAGGGATATGGCAGCCCCAGCATTTT. The full variable domain, its missing parts supplied by reference TRBV28 and TRBJ1-5, is DVKVTQSSRYLVKRTGEKVFLECVQDMDHENMFWYRQDPGLGLRLIYFSYDVKMKEKGDIPEGYSVSREKKERFSLILESASTNQTSMYLCASSLTGIWQPQHFGDGTRLSIL.